A single sample is the source of the 11 T cell receptor beta chains below, sequenced in a study of cytomegalovirus exposure and HLA in healthy donors. Use of 60 Vbeta and 13 Jbeta primers characterized the PCR. Produced via immunoSEQ multiplex PCR; TCRdb's table is partial and in-frame only. The sample has about 170,000 clones; over 60% are singletons. Sample: PBMCs. These receptors came from a woman in her forties or fifties in good health and CMV-seropositive.

The chain links TRBV28 to TRBJ1-1, with TRBD1 as a possible D gene (6 bases). The V end was cut by 5 bases, the J end by 6 bases, with 19 bases between. The CDR3 runs to 15 residues. Germline V gives CDR1 MDHEN, CDR2 SYDVKM. The CDR3 sequence: CASSTHRVRYAEAFF. In nucleotides, the CDR3 is TGTGCCAGCAGTACCCACAGGGTGAGGTACGCTGAAGCTTTCTTT.

This chain links TRBV18 with TRBJ2-5; 10 bases match TRBD2. The CDR3 is 16 amino acids. Germline CDR1 and CDR2: KGHSH and LQKENI. Trimming removed 3 bases from V and 4 bases from J; junction bases left unmatched: 8. Written as DNA, the CDR3 is TGTGCCAGCTCACCCAGCACTAGCGGGGCGGGAGAGACCCAGTACTTC. Translation: CASSPSTSGAGETQYF.

This chain links TRBV25-1 with TRBJ2-1; 14 nucleotides line up with TRBD2. V gave up 4 bases and J gave up 8 bases; unmatched junction bases: 4. Germline loops: CDR1 MGHDK, CDR2 SYGVNS. This CDR3 has 15 residues. The CDR3 reads CASSGLAGGIDEQFF. CDR3 in DNA: TGTGCCAGCAGTGGACTAGCGGGAGGGATTGATGAGCAGTTCTTC.

This chain joins TRBV18 and TRBJ1-5, with D unclear. From germline, CDR1 is KGHSH and CDR2 LQKENI. The CDR3 has 15 amino acids. V lost 6 bases to trimming and J lost 0 bases, with 12 bases between them. The CDR3 bases are TGTGCCAGCTCCCCGGGGTTTAATAGCAATCAGCCCCAGCATTTT. Translation gives CASSPGFNSNQPQHF.

The chain combines TRBV7-3 with TRBJ2-1; D possibly corresponds to TRBD2 (6 bases). Germline CDR1 SGHTA, CDR2 FQGTGA. Trimming took 2 bases from V and 6 from J, leaving 8 bases between them. This CDR3 has 13 amino acids. The chain's CDR3 is CASSLGGANEQFF. For the CDR3, the DNA is TGTGCCAGCAGCTTAGGAGGGGCCAATGAGCAGTTCTTC.

The gene calls are TRBV5-1 and TRBJ2-5; possible D gene TRBD1, 7 bases. This CDR3 has 15 residues. Trimming took off 0 bases at V and 2 bases at J, with 11 bases between the two ends. Per germline, CDR1 SGHRS and CDR2 YFSETQ. The CDR3, as DNA: TGCGCCAGCAGCTTGGAGCCAGGGGGGCAAGAGACCCAGTACTTC. It is translated as CASSLEPGGQETQYF.

Worth noting for this clone: Other DNA sequences of this sample code for an identical CDR3. The J gene is TRBJ1-1, the V gene TRBV28, with a tentative D call TRBD1 (6 bases). The V and J ends lost 2 bases and 6 bases respectively, with 10 bases between them. Germline loops: CDR1 MDHEN, CDR2 SYDVKM. The CDR3 covers 13 residues. The CDR3 region is CASSLVQGAEAFF. As DNA, the CDR3 is TGTGCCAGCAGTTTAGTACAGGGCGCTGAAGCTTTCTTT. Drawing the rest from reference TRBV28 and TRBJ1-1, the complete variable domain is DVKVTQSSRYLVKRTGEKVFLECVQDMDHENMFWYRQDPGLGLRLIYFSYDVKMKEKGDIPEGYSVSREKKERFSLILESASTNQTSMYLCASSLVQGAEAFFGQGTRLTVV.

Regarding this clone: Mismatch with germline at one junction end may stem from a read error. The chain uses TRBV2 and TRBJ1-4, with a tentative D call TRBD1 (5 bases). The CDR3 is made up of 13 amino acids. Germline CDR1 and CDR2: SNHLY and FYNNEI. The CDR3, as DNA: TGTGCCAGCAGTGATCGACAGACCAATTATGTCGTTTTT. It translates to CASSDRQTNYVVF.

The chain links TRBV29-1 to TRBJ1-5; unclear D gene. V shed 5 bases and J shed 2 bases, with 10 bases lying between them. Germline CDR1 reads SQVTM; CDR2 reads ANQGSEA. The CDR3 covers 13 residues. Written as DNA, the CDR3 is TGCAGCGTTCGGGGAGATGGCAATCAGCCCCAGCATTTT. It yields the protein CSVRGDGNQPQHF.

The chain carries TRBV29-1 and TRBJ2-3; TRBD2 matches 8 bases. Germline trimming cut 0 bases from V and 0 bases from J; bases unmatched to any gene: 8. Per the germline V gene, CDR1 is SQVTM and CDR2 is ANQGSEA. The CDR3 is 17 residues long. The CDR3 is CSVEDRERGRSTDTQYF. DNA for the CDR3: TGCAGCGTTGAAGATCGGGAGCGGGGGCGAAGCACAGATACGCAGTATTTT.

The V call is TRBV5-5, the J call TRBJ2-5; 7 bases are a match to TRBD2. Germline V CDR1 and CDR2: SGHKS, YYEKEE (reference sequence). This CDR3 region has 15 residues. V trimming: 5 bases; J trimming: 1 base; junction bases outside the gene matches: 8. As DNA, the CDR3 is TGTGCCAGCAGGCTTGCTAGCGGAGTCCAAGAGACCCAGTACTTC. It specifies CASRLASGVQETQYF.